This T cell receptor (beta chain) originates from a study of T cells of healthy individuals. This clonotype was counted between two and nine times. The CDR3 length is 15 residues. Germline loops: CDR1 LGHNA, CDR2 YSLEER. V lost 1 base, J lost 1 base, and 2 bases stayed unmatched. TCRdb ran MiXCR on the 5' RACE reads and lists one entry per CDR3 protein. Of about 82,000 distinct CDR3 sequences listed, 4% to 5.5% are singletons. The sequence was obtained from a female donor in good health. The V gene is TRBV4-3, the J gene TRBJ2-5; 8 bases fit TRBD1. CDR3: CASSQGTGIQETQYF. The CDR3 bases are TGCGCCAGCAGCCAAGGGACAGGGATCCAAGAGACCCAGTACTTC.